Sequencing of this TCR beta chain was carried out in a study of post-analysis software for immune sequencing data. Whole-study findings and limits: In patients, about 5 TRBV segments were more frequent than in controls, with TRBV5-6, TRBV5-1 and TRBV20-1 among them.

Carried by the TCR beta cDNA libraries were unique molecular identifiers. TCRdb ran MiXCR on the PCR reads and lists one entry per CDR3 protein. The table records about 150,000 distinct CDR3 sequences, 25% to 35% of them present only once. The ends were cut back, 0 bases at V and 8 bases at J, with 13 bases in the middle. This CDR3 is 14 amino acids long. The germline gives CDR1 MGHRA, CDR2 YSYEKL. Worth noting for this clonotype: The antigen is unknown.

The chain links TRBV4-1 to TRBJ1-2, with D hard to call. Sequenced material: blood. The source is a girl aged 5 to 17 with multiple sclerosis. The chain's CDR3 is CASSQDRLFAGYTF. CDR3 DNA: TGCGCCAGCAGCCAAGATCGCCTATTTGCAGGCTACACCTTC.